The 16 T cell receptor beta chains given below trace back to one sample, sequenced in a study of T cell repertoires in cytomegalovirus infection. No antigen has been identified for these receptors. TCRdb analysed the reads with MiXCR anew, one entry per CDR3 protein. The data hold around 19,000 distinct CDR3 sequences, with over 40% observed a single time. The starting material was CD8+ T cells from cultured PBMCs, obtained from culture after CMV antigen stimulation. These receptors all stem from a human donor in good health (CMV status not recorded). Some clones in this sample may be carry-over from other donors' samples.

This clonotype was seen ten or more times. J is TRBJ1-2 and V is TRBV4-1, with a weak D call TRBD1 (6 bases). V shed 0 bases and J shed 8 bases, with 16 bases lying between them. This CDR3 contains 15 residues. Germline V gene lookup returns CDR1 MGHRA and CDR2 YSYEKL. In DNA form, the CDR3 reads TGCGCCAGCAGCCAAGAAGATACAGGGATGGCAGGCTACACCTTC. Residues: CASSQEDTGMAGYTF.

This clonotype appeared a few times. The chain employs TRBV4-1 and TRBJ2-5; D might be TRBD1 or TRBD2, each matching 5 bases. Deletions cut 0 bases from V and 5 bases from J, with 13 bases between. The CDR3 loop spans 15 amino acids. Germline loops: CDR1 MGHRA, CDR2 YSYEKL. CDR3: CASSQERGFEETQYF. The CDR3 DNA sequence: TGCGCCAGCAGCCAAGAACGGGGCTTTGAGGAGACCCAGTACTTC.

Worth noting for this clonotype: This may stem from a read error, because a much larger clone lies one nucleotide away. J is TRBJ2-1 and V is TRBV18; D unresolved. The CDR3 is made up of 14 amino acids. Germline lookup yields CDR1 KGHSH and CDR2 LQKENI. This CDR3 is CASSPQGYYNGQFF. CDR3 in DNA: TGTGCCAGCTCACCACAGGGATACTACAATGGGCAGTTCTTC.

The chain links TRBV15 to TRBJ2-7; no firm D call. The germline gives CDR1 LNHNV, CDR2 YYDKDF (reference sequence). Trimming removed 0 bases from V and 6 bases from J, with 15 bases in between. The CDR3 covers 15 residues. The CDR3 bases are TGTGCCACCAGCAGAGATCCTGCAGGCGTCGGCGAGCAGTACTTC. It encodes CATSRDPAGVGEQYF. Full variable domain (rest looked up from reference TRBV15 and TRBJ2-7): DAMVIQNPRYQVTQFGKPVTLSCSQTLNHNVMYWYQQKSSQAPKLLFHYYDKDFNNEADTPDNFQSRRPNTSFCFLDIRSPGLGDTAMYLCATSRDPAGVGEQYFGPGTRLTVT.

With respect to this clonotype: Just one base apart from a much larger clone, this may be a read error. The DNA for the CDR3 is TGCAGTGCTAGTAAGGGTAACAATCAGCCCCAGCATTTT. It is translated as CSASKGNNQPQHF. The rearrangement uses TRBV20-1 and TRBJ1-5; no clear D. V dropped 3 bases and J dropped 3 bases, with 9 bases sitting between them. The CDR3 is 13 amino acids. Germline CDR1 reads DFQATT; CDR2 reads SNEGSKA (reference sequence).

With respect to this clonotype: At one of its ends the junction is not consistent with the germline gene, which may arise from a read error. V and J are TRBV7-9 and TRBJ1-3; TRBD1 might be the D (6 bases). Germline CDR1 reads SEHNR; CDR2 reads FQNEAQ (reference sequence). This CDR3 is built from 18 residues. CDR3 sequence (DNA): TGTGTCAGCAGCTTAGTGGGGGCCGATAGAACCTCTGGAAACACCATATATTTT. It specifies CVSSLVGADRTSGNTIYF.

The chain has TRBV10-2 and TRBJ2-7; D might be TRBD2 (5 bases). Germline CDR1 reads WSHSY; CDR2 reads SAAADI. This CDR3 contains 14 residues. V shed 0 bases and J shed 0 bases, with 6 bases lying between them. CDR3 nucleotide sequence: TGCGCCAGCAGTGAGTCTAGCGTCTCCTACGAGCAGTACTTC. The encoded protein is CASSESSVSYEQYF.

The gene calls are TRBV29-1 and TRBJ1-1; D possibly corresponds to TRBD1 (5 bases). Trimming took 4 bases from V and 0 from J, leaving 18 bases between them. The CDR3 has 16 amino acids. Per germline, CDR1 SQVTM and CDR2 ANQGSEA. The CDR3 nucleotides are TGCAGCGTTGTGGGGGAAGACGGGACGGTGAACACTGAAGCTTTCTTT. This sequence encodes CSVVGEDGTVNTEAFF.

This clonotype was found a few times. The rearrangement uses TRBV5-6 and TRBJ2-1; 8 bases agree with TRBD1. The CDR3 has 15 amino acids. Trimming at V came to 0 bases and at J to 10 bases, leaving 9 bases not matched to a gene. Germline CDR1 is SGHDT and CDR2 is YYEEEE. The CDR3 is CASSLVQGQAREQFF. In DNA, the CDR3 is TGTGCCAGCAGCTTGGTACAGGGACAGGCGAGGGAGCAGTTCTTC.

This clonotype turned up a few times. This rearrangement joins TRBV7-2 to TRBJ2-3, with TRBD2 matching over 7 bases. Germline V gives CDR1 SGHTA, CDR2 FQGNSA. After removal of 5 bases from V and 1 base from J, the junction contained 12 bases not matched to a gene. CDR3 length equals 17 residues. The CDR3 spells CASSHGRETSGTDTQYF. The CDR3 bases are TGTGCCAGCAGCCACGGGCGGGAGACTTCTGGCACAGATACGCAGTATTTT.

This clonotype occurred a few times. This chain uses TRBV7-2 with TRBJ2-1; no clear D gene. V shed 0 bases and J shed 9 bases, with 6 bases lying between them. The CDR3 consists of 12 residues. Germline CDR1 SGHTA, CDR2 FQGNSA. CDR3 DNA sequence: TGTGCCAGCAGCTTAGCTCAGGTTGAGCAGTTCTTC. The encoded protein is CASSLAQVEQFF.

The J gene is TRBJ1-5, the V gene TRBV7-9; D uncertain. This CDR3 region has 12 residues. Germline loops: CDR1 SEHNR, CDR2 FQNEAQ (reference sequence). The germline V and J ends were trimmed by 3 bases and 4 bases, with 4 bases remaining between them. In DNA, the CDR3 is TGTGCCAGCAGCTTTCCGAATCAGCCCCAGCATTTT. Translation gives CASSFPNQPQHF.

This chain joins TRBV11-3 and TRBJ2-3, with a tentative D call TRBD2 (6 bases). The length of the CDR3 is 15 residues. Germline V gives CDR1 SGHNT, CDR2 YENEEA. Trimming shortened V by 2 bases and J by 3 bases, and 12 bases separated the two germline ends. DNA of the CDR3: TGTGCCAGCAGCTTAAGAGGAGGGTGGACAGATACGCAGTATTTT. Protein: CASSLRGGWTDTQYF.

This clonotype was seen a handful of times. The rearrangement joins TRBV7-2 to TRBJ1-2; 9 nucleotides match TRBD1. Trimming at V came to 3 bases and at J to 6 bases, leaving 2 bases not matched to a gene. The CDR3 sequence is 13 residues long. Germline V CDR1 and CDR2: SGHTA, FQGNSA. For the CDR3, the DNA is TGTGCCAGCAGCTTGACAGGGGGAGATGGCTACACCTTC. Its protein product is CASSLTGGDGYTF.

Of note for this clonotype: This may stem from a read error, because a much larger clone lies one nucleotide away. The CDR3 DNA reads TGTGCCAGCAGCTTAATTGAACAGTTGTTCGCGAACACCGGGGAGCTGTTTTTT. Translation gives CASSLIEQLFANTGELFF. The chain carries TRBV7-2 and TRBJ2-2; D ambiguous. V dropped 2 bases and J dropped 0 bases, with 16 bases sitting between them. The CDR3 is 18 residues long. Germline values: CDR1 SGHTA, CDR2 FQGNSA.

The V gene is TRBV12-3 or TRBV12-4, the J gene TRBJ1-3; D is possibly TRBD1 (5 bases). This CDR3 contains 15 residues. Trimming pared 3 bases from V and 2 bases from J, leaving 11 bases between. CDR3 amino acids: CASSFTGETGNTIYF. CDR3 bases: TGTGCCAGCAGTTTTACGGGGGAAACTGGAAACACCATATATTTT.